The rows below give T cell receptor beta chains drawn from one sample of a study of early T cells in non-severe SARS-CoV-2 infection. MiXCR, run by TCRdb on the 5' RACE reads, gives a single entry per CDR3 protein. The profile shows some 50,000 distinct CDR3 sequences, 8% to 13% of them singletons. The sequenced sample was whole blood. These receptors were collected from an adult who was a healthcare worker with PCR-confirmed SARS-CoV-2 infection or an uninfected control (not recorded which). CDR3s include the opening cysteine and the closing phenylalanine or tryptophan.

v_call cdr3_aa
TRBV12-3/TRBV12-4 CASSLDWSAGWKQTQYF
TRBV7-6 CASSQKISQGMEQPQHF
TRBV2 CASGDNLNTEAFF
TRBV7-9 CASSPTSGRAYEQYF
TRBV7-2 CASSIGYDGTDTQYF
TRBV7-8 CASSLGAGTRVVGANVLTF
TRBV7-3 CASSLLPNYGYTF
TRBV19 CATRGVAKNIQYF
TRBV6-2/TRBV6-3 CASSRLDRVLGNQPQHF
TRBV5-1 CASSNGVVDEKLFF
TRBV12-3/TRBV12-4 CASSSPSGEGTYEQYF
TRBV13 CASSSKVRPGLDRNEQFF
TRBV6-5 CASTSPGVDTQYF
TRBV29-1 CSISRVDEQFF
TRBV4-1 CASSQDYEKLFF
TRBV29-1 CSVVGAGLNNEQFF
TRBV29-1 CSAGWNTEAFF
TRBV29-1 CSVDGAPNHGYTF
TRBV4-1 CASRHTTRLAGSRGELFF
TRBV7-8 CASSQGLAGPYNEQFF
TRBV29-1 CSVGTSRNEQFF
TRBV20-1 CSARSSTGTGGVYGYTF
TRBV12-3/TRBV12-4 CASTNPGTGVYTDTQYF
TRBV5-1 CASSLVGGSMNEQFF
TRBV18 CASTRTGASNQPQHF
TRBV5-1 CASSAGTGLPDTQYF
TRBV30 CAWSQPSTQYF
TRBV28 CASGDRVVETQYF
TRBV29-1 CSVQDTNNQPQHF
TRBV25-1 CASSKISNDEQFF
TRBV6-2/TRBV6-3 CASSLSGGREQFF
TRBV20-1 CSALSGEVEQYF
TRBV5-5 CASSSTDRSKNTEAFF
TRBV4-1 CASSLPSGQGSYEQYF
TRBV11-2 CASSQGGLTEAFF
TRBV30 CAWIGDRGARDTQYF
TRBV10-1 CASSESIGQQETQYF
TRBV5-1 CASSLGLIGGGSTDTQYF
TRBV11-2 CASTGQGGFGYGYTF
TRBV19 CASSTPGGQYF
TRBV5-1 CASSSIGRNYEQYF
TRBV28 CASTTLGLADTEAFF
TRBV12-3/TRBV12-4 CASSFGGATEAFF
TRBV6-2/TRBV6-3 CASSSGRGENTEAFF
TRBV4-1 CASSQVLSGNTIYF
TRBV5-1 CASSLDRITSYEQYF
TRBV7-2 CASSRNRGDTQYF
TRBV5-1 CASSVRDLGGELFF
TRBV4-2 CASSQERLNEQFF
TRBV29-1 CSVEKGVGDTQYF
TRBV5-6 CASSLLQGSGANVLTF
TRBV29-1 CSVLRDRGVGELFF
TRBV12-3/TRBV12-4 CASSPLGGQRETQYF
TRBV11-2 CASSLGSGVHEQFF